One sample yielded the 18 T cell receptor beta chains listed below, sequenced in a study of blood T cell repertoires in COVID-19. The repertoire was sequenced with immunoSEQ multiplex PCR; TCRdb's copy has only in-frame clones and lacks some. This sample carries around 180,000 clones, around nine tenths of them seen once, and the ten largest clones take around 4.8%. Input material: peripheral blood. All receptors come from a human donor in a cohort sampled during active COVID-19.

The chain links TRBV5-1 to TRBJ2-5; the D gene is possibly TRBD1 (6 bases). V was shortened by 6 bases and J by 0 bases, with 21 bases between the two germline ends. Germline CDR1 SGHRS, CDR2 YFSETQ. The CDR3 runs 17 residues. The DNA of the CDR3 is TGCGCCAGCACCACCTCTGTCCGGGACAAATACCAAGAGACCCAGTACTTC. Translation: CASTTSVRDKYQETQYF.

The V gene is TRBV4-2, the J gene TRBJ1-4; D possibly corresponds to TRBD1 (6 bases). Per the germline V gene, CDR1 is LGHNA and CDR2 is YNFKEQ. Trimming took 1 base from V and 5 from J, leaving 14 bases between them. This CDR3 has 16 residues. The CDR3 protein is CASSQVLGQSNEKLFF. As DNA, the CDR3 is TGTGCCAGCAGCCAAGTATTAGGACAGTCGAATGAAAAACTGTTTTTT.

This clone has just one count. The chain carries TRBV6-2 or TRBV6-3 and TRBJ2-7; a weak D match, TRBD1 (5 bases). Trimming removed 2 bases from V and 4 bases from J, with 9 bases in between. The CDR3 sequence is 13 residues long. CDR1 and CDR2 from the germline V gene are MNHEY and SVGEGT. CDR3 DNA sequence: TGTGCCAGCAGTTACCTGGACACTTACGAGCAGTACTTC. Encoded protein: CASSYLDTYEQYF.

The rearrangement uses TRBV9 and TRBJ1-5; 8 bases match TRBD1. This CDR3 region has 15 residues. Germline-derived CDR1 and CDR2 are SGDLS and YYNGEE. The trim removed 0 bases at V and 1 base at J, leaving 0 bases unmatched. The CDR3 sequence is CASSVGQGSNQPQHF. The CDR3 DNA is TGTGCCAGCAGCGTAGGACAGGGGAGCAATCAGCCCCAGCATTTT.

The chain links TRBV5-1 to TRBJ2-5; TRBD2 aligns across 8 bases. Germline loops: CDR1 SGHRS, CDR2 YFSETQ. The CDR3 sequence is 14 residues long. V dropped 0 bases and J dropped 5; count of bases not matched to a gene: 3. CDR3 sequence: CASSLGASGETQYF. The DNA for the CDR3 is TGCGCCAGCAGCTTGGGGGCTAGCGGGGAGACCCAGTACTTC.

CDR3 nucleotide sequence: TGTGCCAGCAGCAAATACCTGGACAGGGACTATGGCTACACCTTC. Protein sequence: CASSKYLDRDYGYTF. V gene TRBV7-9 combines with J gene TRBJ1-2, with TRBD1 identical over 8 bases. V trimming: 5 bases; J trimming: 3 bases; junction bases outside the gene matches: 8. Per the germline V gene, CDR1 is SEHNR and CDR2 is FQNEAQ (reference sequence). This CDR3 comprises 15 residues.

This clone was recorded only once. Written as DNA, the CDR3 is TGTGCCAGCAGCTTCGCGGGAGGGAACAATGAGCAGTTCTTC. This sequence encodes CASSFAGGNNEQFF. The rearrangement uses TRBV7-2 and TRBJ2-1, with TRBD2 matching over 9 bases. The CDR3 consists of 14 residues. The V segment lost 3 bases and the J segment 5 bases; nucleotides outside the gene matches: 2. From germline, CDR1 is SGHTA and CDR2 FQGNSA.

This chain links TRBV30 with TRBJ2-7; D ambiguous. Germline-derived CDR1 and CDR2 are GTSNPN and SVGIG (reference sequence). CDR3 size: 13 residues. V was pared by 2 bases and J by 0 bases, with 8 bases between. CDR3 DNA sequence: TGTGCCTGGAGTTTGCCGAGCTCCTACGAGCAGTACTTC. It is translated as CAWSLPSSYEQYF.

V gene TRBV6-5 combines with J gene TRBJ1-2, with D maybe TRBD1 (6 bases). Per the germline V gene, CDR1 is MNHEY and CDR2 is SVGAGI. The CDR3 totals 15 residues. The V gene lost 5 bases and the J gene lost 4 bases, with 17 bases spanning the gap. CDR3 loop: CASSQNRAVGYGYTF. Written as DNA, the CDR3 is TGTGCCAGCAGTCAAAACAGGGCAGTGGGCTATGGCTACACCTTC.

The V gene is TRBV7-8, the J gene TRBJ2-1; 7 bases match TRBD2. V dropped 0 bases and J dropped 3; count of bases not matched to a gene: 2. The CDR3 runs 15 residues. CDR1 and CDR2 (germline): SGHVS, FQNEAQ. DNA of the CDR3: TGTGCCAGCAGCTTAGCGGGAGGGTTCTACAATGAGCAGTTCTTC. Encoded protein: CASSLAGGFYNEQFF.

This CDR3 is CASSKPGGGFADTQYF. The DNA of the CDR3 is TGTGCCAGCTCCAAACCGGGCGGGGGGTTCGCAGATACGCAGTATTTT. The chain employs TRBV6-6 and TRBJ2-3; 8 nucleotides match TRBD2. The germline V gene has CDR1 MNHNY and CDR2 SVGAGI (reference sequence). The V gene end was trimmed by 8 bases and the J gene end by 4 bases; junction bases not matched to a gene: 14. This CDR3 region has 16 residues.

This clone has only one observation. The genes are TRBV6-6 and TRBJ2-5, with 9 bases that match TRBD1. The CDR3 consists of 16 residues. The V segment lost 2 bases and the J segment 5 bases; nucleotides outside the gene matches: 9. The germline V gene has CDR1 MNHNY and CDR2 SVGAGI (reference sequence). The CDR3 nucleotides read TGTGCCAGCAGTTACCTGGACAGGGGACACGGGGAGACCCAGTACTTC. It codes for CASSYLDRGHGETQYF.

CDR3: CASSYLDRGSGEQYF. The CDR3 nucleotides read TGTGCCAGCAGCTATTTGGACAGGGGGTCGGGCGAGCAGTACTTC. The rearrangement joins TRBV5-4 to TRBJ2-7, with 10 bases lining up with TRBD1. V lost 3 bases to trimming and J lost 6 bases; unmatched junction nucleotides: 9. This CDR3 is built from 15 residues. Germline CDR1 is SGHNT and CDR2 is YYREEE (reference sequence).

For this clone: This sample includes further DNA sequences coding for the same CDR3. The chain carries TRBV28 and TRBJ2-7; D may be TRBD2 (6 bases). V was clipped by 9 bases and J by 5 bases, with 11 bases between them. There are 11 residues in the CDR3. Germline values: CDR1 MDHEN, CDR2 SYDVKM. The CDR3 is CASSGDNEQYF. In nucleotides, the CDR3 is TGTGCCAGTAGCGGTGACAACGAGCAGTACTTC.

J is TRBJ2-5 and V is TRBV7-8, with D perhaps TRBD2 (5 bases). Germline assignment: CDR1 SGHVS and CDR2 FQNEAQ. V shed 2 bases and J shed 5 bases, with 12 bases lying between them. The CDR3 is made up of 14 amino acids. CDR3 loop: CASSLRRTGETQYF. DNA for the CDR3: TGTGCCAGCAGCTTACGTCGGACGGGGGAGACCCAGTACTTC.

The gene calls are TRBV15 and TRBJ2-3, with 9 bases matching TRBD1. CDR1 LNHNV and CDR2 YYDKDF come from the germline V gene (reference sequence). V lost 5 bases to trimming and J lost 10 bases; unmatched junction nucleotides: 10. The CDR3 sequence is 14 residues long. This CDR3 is CATSRGQGVAAQYF. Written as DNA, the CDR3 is TGTGCCACCAGCCGGGGACAGGGTGTTGCTGCGCAGTATTTT.

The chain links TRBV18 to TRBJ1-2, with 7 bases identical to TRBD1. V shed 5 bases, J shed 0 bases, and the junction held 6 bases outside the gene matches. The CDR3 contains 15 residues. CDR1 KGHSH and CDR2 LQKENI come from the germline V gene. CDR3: CASSTTDRPNYGYTF. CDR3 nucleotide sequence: TGTGCCAGCTCAACGACGGACAGGCCTAACTATGGCTACACCTTC.

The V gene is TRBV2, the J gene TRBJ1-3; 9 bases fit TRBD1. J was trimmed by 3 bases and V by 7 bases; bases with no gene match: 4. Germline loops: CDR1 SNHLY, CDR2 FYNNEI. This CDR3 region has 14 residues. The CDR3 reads CASIATGGGNTIYF. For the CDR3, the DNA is TGTGCCAGCATTGCGACAGGGGGTGGAAACACCATATATTTT.